Reported below is one TCR beta chain. The data belong to a study of blood T cell repertoires in COVID-19. As originally analysed: Quantification of nucleated cells was approximated via reference gene primer amplification. The protocol was immunoSEQ multiplex PCR, while the TCRdb copy is restricted to in-frame clones and leaves out a portion. D and trimming were read from the DNA, whereas the V and J calls and clone size are those reported in that table. The table includes roughly 240,000 clones, about four fifths detected once. CDR1 is SGHDN, CDR2 FVKESK, per germline. V was clipped by 4 bases and J by 6 bases; unmatched bases: 8. The CDR3 is 15 amino acids.

Sequenced sample: PBMCs or T cells enriched from blood (not recorded which). The origin of this receptor is a woman in her forties who had been exposed to COVID-19. The chain links TRBV14 to TRBJ1-2, with 10 bases fitting TRBD1. The CDR3 DNA reads as TGTGCCAGCAGCCCGAGGGACAGGGGCCGCCATGGCTACACCTTC. Its protein product is CASSPRDRGRHGYTF.